This note documents a single TCR beta chain sequence. What it binds is unknown. This entry belongs to a study of T-cell memory formation after mild COVID-19. Study observations and caveats: Clones that contracted from day 15 to 85 had balanced CD4/CD8; later expanders were CD4+ biased. Detection of some responders pre-infection suggested pre-existing cross-reactive memory T cells participated. The authors did not confirm SARS-CoV-2 specificity of second-wave clones peaking day 37.

CDR1 and CDR2 from the germline V gene are DFQATT and SNEGSKA (reference sequence). V gave up 5 bases and J gave up 7 bases; unmatched junction bases: 11. The CDR3 loop spans 15 amino acids. From 5'RACE with constant-segment primers came TCR alpha and TCR beta cDNA libraries that carried sample barcodes and UMIs. TCRdb re-called the 5' RACE reads through MiXCR, storing one row per CDR3 protein. The table includes under 250,000 distinct CDR3 sequences, over 9.5% detected once. This clonotype originated in a man younger than 30 who had mild COVID-19 (a few samples of this study predate the infection). Cell type and time point are not known. Sequencing was performed on PBMCs or a T cell subset sorted from them (not recorded which). This chain connects TRBV20-1 to TRBJ1-6, with 7 bases aligning to TRBD1. The CDR3 DNA is TGCAGTGCTTTTGCTCCGGGACAGAAGAATTCACCCCTCCACTTT. Its translation: CSAFAPGQKNSPLHF.